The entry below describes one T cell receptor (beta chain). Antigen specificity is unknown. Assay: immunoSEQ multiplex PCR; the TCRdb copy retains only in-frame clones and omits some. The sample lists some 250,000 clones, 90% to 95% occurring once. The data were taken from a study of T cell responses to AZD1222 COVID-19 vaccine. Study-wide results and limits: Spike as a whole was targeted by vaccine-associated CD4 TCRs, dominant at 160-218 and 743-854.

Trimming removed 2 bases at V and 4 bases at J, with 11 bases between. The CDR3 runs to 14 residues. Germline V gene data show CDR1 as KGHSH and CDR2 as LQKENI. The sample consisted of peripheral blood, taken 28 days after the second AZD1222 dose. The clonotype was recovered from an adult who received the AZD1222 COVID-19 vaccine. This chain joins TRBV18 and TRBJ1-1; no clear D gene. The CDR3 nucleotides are TGTGCCAGCTCACCAGGAGGGCTGGTCACTGAAGCTTTCTTT. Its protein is CASSPGGLVTEAFF.